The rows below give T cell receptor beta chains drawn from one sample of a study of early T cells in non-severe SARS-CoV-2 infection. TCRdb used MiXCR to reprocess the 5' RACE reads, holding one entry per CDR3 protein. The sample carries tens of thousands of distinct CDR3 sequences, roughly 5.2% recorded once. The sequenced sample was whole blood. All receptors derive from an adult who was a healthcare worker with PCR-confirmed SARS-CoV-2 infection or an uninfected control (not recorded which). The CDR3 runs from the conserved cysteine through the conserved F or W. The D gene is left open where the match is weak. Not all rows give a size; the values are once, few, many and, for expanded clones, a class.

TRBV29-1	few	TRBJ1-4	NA	TGCAGCTACGGGGGAAAAGGAGAAAAACTGTTTTTT	CSYGGKGEKLFF
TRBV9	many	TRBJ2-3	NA	TGTGCCAGCAGCGCGGTGACAGATACGCAGTATTTT	CASSAVTDTQYF
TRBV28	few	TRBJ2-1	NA	TGTGCCAGCAGTTTGGTTCTCAACTCCTACAATGAGCAGTTCTTC	CASSLVLNSYNEQFF
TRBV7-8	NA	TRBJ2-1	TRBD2	TGTGCCAGCAGCTTATATGTAGCGGGAGGCTACAATGAGCAGTTCTTC	CASSLYVAGGYNEQFF
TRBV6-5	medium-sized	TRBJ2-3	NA	NA	CASSTSTGTHTDTQYF
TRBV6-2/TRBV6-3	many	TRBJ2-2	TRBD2	TGTGCCAGCAGTCCTCCTAGCGGGAGGCCCCACACCGGGGAGCTGTTTTTT	CASSPPSGRPHTGELFF
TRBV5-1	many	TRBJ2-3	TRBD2	TGCGCCAGCAGCTTGGGCCCGGCTAGCGGGAGGTCAGATACGCAGTATTTT	CASSLGPASGRSDTQYF
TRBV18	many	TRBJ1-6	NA	TGTGCCAGCTCACTCAACAGGGACTCACCCCTCCACTTT	CASSLNRDSPLHF
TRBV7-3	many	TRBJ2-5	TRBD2	TGTGCCAGCAGCCAAAGCGGGGTTAAAGAGACCCAGTACTTC	CASSQSGVKETQYF
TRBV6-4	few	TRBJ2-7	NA	TGTGCCAGCAGTGACTTTAGACAGGGCGTAGGAGGGGAGCAGTACTTC	CASSDFRQGVGGEQYF
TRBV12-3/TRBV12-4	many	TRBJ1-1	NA	TGTGCCAGCAGTCGGAGGGGGGTCGGGACTGAAGCTTTCTTT	CASSRRGVGTEAFF
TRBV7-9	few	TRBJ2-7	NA	TGTGCCAGCAGCTCCCGGACATCCTCCTCCTACGAGCAGTACTTC	CASSSRTSSSYEQYF
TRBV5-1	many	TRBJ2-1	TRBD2	TGCGCCAGCAGCTGGACTAGCGGGGGGTACAATGAGCAGTTCTTC	CASSWTSGGYNEQFF
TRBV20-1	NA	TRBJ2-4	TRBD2	TGCAGTGCCAAAGGAGGGCTAGCGGCAACCAAAAACATTCAGTACTTC	CSAKGGLAATKNIQYF
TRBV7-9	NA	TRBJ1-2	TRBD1	TGTGCCAGCAGCTTCGCAGGGGGCGTCGGCTACACCTTC	CASSFAGGVGYTF
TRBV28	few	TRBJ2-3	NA	TGTGCCAGCAGTTTAGGACCGGTACATACGCAGTATTTT	CASSLGPVHTQYF